Listed here are 22 T cell receptor beta chains from one sample, sequenced in a study of regulatory T cells in long-lasting Graves disease. Specified time point: newly diagnosed GD, antithyroid drugs for less than 3 months. RNA extracted from PBMCs served as the sequencing template. Sequencing libraries for TCR beta were prepared with iRepertoire HTBI primers and Arm-PCR of CDR3 regions. TCRdb re-called the multiplex PCR reads through MiXCR, storing one row per CDR3 protein. The sample has 200,000 to 250,000 distinct CDR3 sequences, 20% to 25% seen once. The input for sequencing was peripheral blood mononuclear cells (PBMCs), taken at new diagnosis, from a patient treated with antithyroid drugs. These receptors were obtained from a female donor with Graves disease.

The sample holds a few counts of this clonotype. A far larger clone is one nucleotide away, so this likely arose from a read error. The rearrangement joins TRBV5-1 to TRBJ2-3; 10 bases align to TRBD2. The CDR3 loop spans 14 amino acids. The germline gives CDR1 SGHRS, CDR2 YFSETQ. DNA of the CDR3: TGCGCCAGCAGCCCAGCGGGAGGGTACAATGAGCAGTCCTTC. It encodes CASSPAGGYNEQSF.

This chain joins TRBV7-8 and TRBJ2-3, with 15 positions matching TRBD2. Per the germline V gene, CDR1 is SGHVS and CDR2 is FQNEAQ. There are 19 residues in the CDR3. V was pared by 4 bases and J by 0 bases, with 8 bases of the junction left unmatched. The CDR3 protein is CASSYPGLAGGASTDTQYF. The CDR3 region has the DNA TGTGCCAGCAGCTACCCGGGACTAGCGGGAGGCGCGAGCACAGATACGCAGTATTTT. The whole variable domain, filled in from reference TRBV7-8 and TRBJ2-3, reads GAGVSQSPRYKVAKRGQDVALRCDPISGHVSLFWYQQALGQGPEFLTYFQNEAQLDKSGLPSDRFFAERPEGSVSTLKIQRTQQEDSAVYLCASSYPGLAGGASTDTQYFGPGTRLTVL.

Many counts were recorded for this clonotype. J is TRBJ2-1 and V is TRBV11-3; the match to TRBD2 covers 8 bases. CDR1 SGHNT and CDR2 YENEEA come from the germline V gene. CDR3 length equals 16 residues. V dropped 5 bases and J dropped 3; count of bases not matched to a gene: 9. CDR3: CASSVLAGGFYNEQFF. The CDR3 DNA reads as TGTGCCAGCAGCGTCCTGGCGGGAGGATTCTACAATGAGCAGTTCTTC. The full variable domain, with the rest looked up from reference TRBV11-3 and TRBJ2-1, is EAGVVQSPRYKIIEKKQPVAFWCNPISGHNTLYWYLQNLGQGPELLIRYENEEAVDDSQLPKDRFSAERLKGVDSTLKIQPAELGDSAVYLCASSVLAGGFYNEQFFGPGTRLTVL.

This clonotype occurred many times. V is TRBV7-9 and J is TRBJ1-4; D is perhaps TRBD1 (5 bases). Germline values: CDR1 SEHNR, CDR2 FQNEAQ (reference sequence). The CDR3 runs 14 residues. V was cut by 7 bases and J by 2 bases, with 11 bases left in between. For the CDR3, the DNA is TGTGCCAGCAATAGGGGTGGCACTAATGAAAAACTGTTTTTT. It translates to CASNRGGTNEKLFF. Full variable domain (rest looked up from reference TRBV7-9 and TRBJ1-4): DTGVSQNPRHKITKRGQNVTFRCDPISEHNRLYWYRQTLGQGPEFLTYFQNEAQLEKSRLLSDRFSAERPKGSFSTLEIQRTEQGDSAMYLCASNRGGTNEKLFFGSGTQLSVL.

This clonotype has just a few counts. Given a far larger clone just one base away, this is likely a sequencing read error. A read error is likely, as this CDR3 ends without the conserved phenylalanine or tryptophan. This chain joins TRBV7-9 and TRBJ1-2; the D is unclear. V was clipped by 5 bases and J by 1 base, with 14 bases between them. The germline CDR1 and CDR2 sequences are SEHNR and FQNEAQ (reference sequence). The CDR3 sequence is 15 residues long. The CDR3 DNA is TGTGCCAGCAGCCACGAACGGATCGTTAACTATGGCTACACCCTC. Amino acid sequence: CASSHERIVNYGYTL.

This clonotype was detected many times. This rearrangement joins TRBV11-3 to TRBJ2-7; D perhaps matches TRBD1 (6 bases). The length of the CDR3 is 15 residues. With 1 base removed from V and 0 bases from J, the gap between germline ends came to 10 bases. The germline gives CDR1 SGHNT, CDR2 YENEEA. CDR3 residues: CASSLAQGDSYEQYF. CDR3 coding DNA: TGTGCCAGCAGCTTAGCACAGGGCGACTCCTACGAGCAGTACTTC.

This clonotype showed up many times. The V gene is TRBV5-1, the J gene TRBJ2-3; 11 bases map to TRBD1. J gave up 5 bases and V 7 bases, and 6 bases lay outside the gene matches. The length of the CDR3 is 14 residues. Germline loops: CDR1 SGHRS, CDR2 YFSETQ. CDR3 residues: CASRTGTGGDTQYF. Here the CDR3 DNA reads TGCGCCAGCCGGACCGGGACAGGGGGAGATACGCAGTATTTT.

This clonotype was recorded many times. A much larger clone lies a single base off, so this may be a read error. The V and J genes are TRBV7-2 and TRBJ2-7; D ambiguous. Germline CDR1 SGHTA, CDR2 FQGNSA. This CDR3 is 13 amino acids long. V lost 1 base and J 0 bases, leaving 4 bases between the germline ends. The CDR3 is CASSLGASYEQYF. CDR3 coding DNA: TGTGCCAGCAGCTTAGGGGCCTCCTACGAGCAGTACTTC. Looking up the rest from reference TRBV7-2 and TRBJ2-7 gives the full variable domain: GAGVSQSPSNKVTEKGKDVELRCDPISGHTALYWYRQSLGQGLEFLIYFQGNSAPDKSGLPSDRFSAERTGGSVSTLTIQRTQQEDSAVYLCASSLGASYEQYFGPGTRLTVT.

This rearrangement joins TRBV7-2 to TRBJ1-4; 10 bases are a match to TRBD1. CDR3 length: 15 amino acids. V was pared by 5 bases and J by 7 bases, with 7 bases of the junction left unmatched. Germline V gene sequence: CDR1 SGHTA, CDR2 FQGNSA. The CDR3 nucleotides are TGTGCCAGCAGCCTCCGGACAGGGGGTGGTGAAAAACTGTTTTTT. It encodes CASSLRTGGGEKLFF.

This clonotype was observed a few times. The chain combines TRBV6-2 or TRBV6-3 with TRBJ2-7; TRBD1 might be the D (6 bases). The germline V gene has CDR1 MNHEY and CDR2 SVGEGT. The V end was cut by 4 bases, the J end by 2 bases, with 15 bases between. This CDR3 has 15 amino acids. CDR3 region: CASSSYRDKAYEQYF. CDR3 nucleotide sequence: TGTGCCAGCAGTTCCTACCGGGACAAGGCCTACGAGCAGTACTTC.

The table lists this clonotype with a few counts. The chain uses TRBV19 and TRBJ2-3, with a weak D call TRBD1 (5 bases). The CDR3 has 13 residues. Trimming removed 11 bases at V and 5 bases at J, with 17 bases between. Germline V gene data show CDR1 as LNHDA and CDR2 as SQIVND (reference sequence). As DNA, the CDR3 is TGTGCCTCTAAGGGGCAGGTGATAGATACGCAGTATTTT. Protein: CASKGQVIDTQYF.

The sample holds many counts of this clonotype. The chain has TRBV6-5 and TRBJ2-3, with unresolved D. The V gene lost 0 bases and the J gene lost 5 bases, with 6 bases spanning the gap. This CDR3 is built from 13 residues. Germline V CDR1 and CDR2: MNHEY, SVGAGI. The CDR3 sequence: CASSYSSGDTQYF. CDR3 sequence (DNA): TGTGCCAGCAGTTACTCGTCAGGAGATACGCAGTATTTT.

This chain uses TRBV18 with TRBJ1-2; possibly TRBD1 for D (6 bases). The CDR3 is 14 residues long. V lost 0 bases and J lost 6, with 11 bases in between. CDR1 is KGHSH, CDR2 LQKENI, per germline. CDR3 region: CASSPPYRVNGYTF. The CDR3, as DNA: TGTGCCAGCTCACCACCGTACAGGGTTAATGGCTACACCTTC.

This chain connects TRBV19 to TRBJ1-1; tentative D call: TRBD1 (6 bases). The CDR3 covers 14 residues. Per germline, CDR1 LNHDA and CDR2 SQIVND (reference sequence). The ends were cut back, 7 bases at V and 7 bases at J, with 19 bases in the middle. CDR3 sequence (DNA): TGTGCCAGTACCTCCCTGGACAGCCAAAATGAAGCTTTCTTT. It specifies CASTSLDSQNEAFF.

This clonotype has a count of ten or more. Mismatch with germline at one junction end may stem from a read error. V usage is TRBV7-2 and J usage is TRBJ1-2; 8 nucleotides agree with TRBD1. The CDR3 covers 13 residues. CDR1 is SGHTA and CDR2 is FQGNSA in the germline V gene. The CDR3 reads CAGSHQGARGYTF. Here the CDR3 DNA reads TGTGCCGGCAGCCACCAGGGGGCGCGAGGCTACACCTTC.

This clonotype has at least ten counts. The chain has TRBV3-1 and TRBJ2-1; D not resolved. V lost 4 bases to trimming and J lost 3 bases, with 16 bases between them. CDR3 length: 16 amino acids. CDR1 LGHDT and CDR2 YNNKEL come from the germline V gene (reference sequence). CDR3 sequence: CASSLEGPSYYNEQFF. Here the CDR3 DNA reads TGTGCCAGCAGCCTAGAAGGCCCCAGCTACTACAATGAGCAGTTCTTC.

J is TRBJ2-5 and V is TRBV5-1; D ambiguous. Per germline, CDR1 SGHRS and CDR2 YFSETQ. V was clipped by 3 bases and J by 4 bases, with 13 bases between them. The CDR3 contains 14 residues. The DNA for the CDR3 is TGCGCCAGCAGCTCCTCGGAATCGGCAGAGACCCAGTACTTC. Translating it yields CASSSSESAETQYF.

To note about this clonotype: This sequence may be a read error, since a much larger clone differs from it by one base. This chain joins TRBV6-5 and TRBJ1-1; no clear D gene. Trimming removed 2 bases from V and 4 bases from J, with 11 bases in between. This CDR3 has 14 amino acids. CDR1 and CDR2 from the germline V gene are MNHEY and SVGAGI. In nucleotides, the CDR3 is TGTGCCAGCAGTTACGAGGGCACGAGCACTGAAGCTTTCTTT. Protein product: CASSYEGTSTEAFF.

This clonotype was counted at least ten times. The rearrangement uses TRBV30 and TRBJ2-4; unclear D gene. Germline CDR1 is GTSNPN and CDR2 is SVGIG (reference sequence). The CDR3 covers 14 residues. V lost 3 bases and J lost 0, with 9 bases in between. The DNA for the CDR3 is TGTGCCTGGAGCGTACCCGGAGCCAAAAACATTCAGTACTTC. It yields the protein CAWSVPGAKNIQYF. The whole variable domain, remainder taken from reference TRBV30 and TRBJ2-4, is SQTIHQWPATLVQPVGSPLSLECTVEGTSNPNLYWYRQAAGRGLQLLFYSVGIGQISSEVPQNLSASRPQDRQFILSSKKLLLSDSGFYLCAWSVPGAKNIQYFGAGTRLSVL.

To note about this clonotype: A much more abundant neighbour one base away suggests this may be a read error. This chain uses TRBV6-2 or TRBV6-3 with TRBJ2-1; TRBD1 might be the D (6 bases). Germline V lookup: CDR1 MNHEY, CDR2 SVGEGT. CDR3 length: 15 amino acids. V was clipped by 2 bases and J by 7 bases, with 15 bases between them. The CDR3 bases are TGTGCCAGCAGTTACCCCAGGGGTAGGGAGAATGAGCAGTTCTTC. Translating it yields CASSYPRGRENEQFF.

In its sample, this clonotype was seen a few times. This may arise from a read error, as a much more abundant clone is one base away. For the CDR3, the DNA is TGTGCCAGCAGTGAAGCGCTTTGCAGCTTCTCTGGAAACACCATATATTTT. It codes for CASSEALCSFSGNTIYF. The chain links TRBV2 to TRBJ1-3; the D is unclear. The V and J ends lost 0 bases and 0 bases respectively, with 12 bases between them. The CDR3 length is 17 residues. Germline V gene sequence: CDR1 SNHLY, CDR2 FYNNEI.

Of note for this clonotype: A much larger clone sits a single nucleotide away, making a read error possible. This chain joins TRBV9 and TRBJ2-2; 12 nucleotides agree with TRBD2. CDR1 and CDR2 (germline): SGDLS, YYNGEE. Losses at the gene ends were 4 bases for V and 0 bases for J; bases not matched to a gene: 4. CDR3 length: 17 residues. DNA of the CDR3: TGTGCCAGCAGCTCCCGGACTAGCGGGGCGAACACCGGGGAGCTGTTTTTT. As protein: CASSSRTSGANTGELFF.